The text below deals with one T cell receptor (beta chain). The trim removed 0 bases at V and 2 bases at J, leaving 1 base unmatched. The CDR3 runs to 16 residues. Germline CDR1 and CDR2: LGHDT and YNNKEL (reference sequence). Under the authors' procedure: Estimation of nucleated cell counts relied on the amplification of reference gene primers. Assay: immunoSEQ multiplex PCR; the TCRdb copy retains only in-frame clones and omits some. That table supplies the V and J calls and clone size; D and trimming were determined from the DNA. The table lists about 120,000 clones, approximately 90% of them singletons, with approximately 7.7% in the top ten. This sample stems from a study of blood T cell repertoires in COVID-19. Study-level background: Donors in the United States, Italy and Spain gave samples during acute or convalescent COVID-19. T cells, B-cell-depleted T cells, or PBMCs provided the cDNA or gDNA that served as material.

Sequencing was performed on peripheral blood. This sequence originates from a human donor in a cohort sampled during active COVID-19. J is TRBJ2-2 and V is TRBV3-1 (or the pseudogene TRBV3-2); TRBD2 agrees at 9 bases. The CDR3 DNA sequence: TGTGCCAGCAGCCAAGAGGGACTAGCAAACACCGGGGAGCTGTTTTTT. Protein sequence: CASSQEGLANTGELFF.